This TCR beta chain was found in a study of neurological immune-mediated disorders. Study-level results: When the repertoires were grouped phylogenetically, those of 18 of the 34 multiple sclerosis patients came together in a single cluster of related CDR3 sequences, which points to a possible repertoire-level signature.

In TCRdb, the 5' RACE reads were re-called with MiXCR into one record per CDR3 protein. The sample records 50,000 or so distinct CDR3 sequences, about 4.1% being singletons. Trimming took off 5 bases at V and 4 bases at J, with 15 bases between the two ends. From germline, CDR1 is LNHNV and CDR2 YYDKDF (reference sequence). The CDR3 has 15 amino acids. In this sample, this clonotype turned up many times. Its antigen is not identified. The sequence was collected from a man in his 60s with multiple sclerosis. The chain carries TRBV15 and TRBJ2-1; D ambiguous. Specimen: PBMCs. This CDR3 reads CATSGGATLYNEQFF. DNA of the CDR3: TGTGCCACCAGCGGCGGAGCTACACTTTACAATGAGCAGTTCTTC.